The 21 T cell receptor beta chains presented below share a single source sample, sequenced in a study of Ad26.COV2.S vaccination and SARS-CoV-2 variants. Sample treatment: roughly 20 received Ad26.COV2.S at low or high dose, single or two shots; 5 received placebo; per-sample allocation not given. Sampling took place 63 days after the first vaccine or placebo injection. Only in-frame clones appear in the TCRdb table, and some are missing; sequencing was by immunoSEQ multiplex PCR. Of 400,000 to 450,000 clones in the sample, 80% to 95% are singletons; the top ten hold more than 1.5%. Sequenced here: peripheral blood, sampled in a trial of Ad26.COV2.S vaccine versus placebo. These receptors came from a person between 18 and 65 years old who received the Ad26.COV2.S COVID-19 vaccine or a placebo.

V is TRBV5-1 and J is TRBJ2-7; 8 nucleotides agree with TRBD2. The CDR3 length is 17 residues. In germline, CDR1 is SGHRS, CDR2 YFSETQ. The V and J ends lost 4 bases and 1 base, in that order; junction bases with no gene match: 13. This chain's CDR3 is CASSLLPSRGVSYEQYF. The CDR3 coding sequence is TGCGCCAGCAGCCTCCTTCCCTCGCGGGGGGTTTCCTACGAGCAGTACTTC.

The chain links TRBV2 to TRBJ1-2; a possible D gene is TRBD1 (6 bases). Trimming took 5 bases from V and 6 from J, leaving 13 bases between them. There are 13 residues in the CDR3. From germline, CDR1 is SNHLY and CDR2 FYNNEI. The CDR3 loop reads CASSRDRRDGYTF. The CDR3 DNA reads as TGTGCCAGCAGTCGTGACAGGAGGGATGGCTACACCTTC.

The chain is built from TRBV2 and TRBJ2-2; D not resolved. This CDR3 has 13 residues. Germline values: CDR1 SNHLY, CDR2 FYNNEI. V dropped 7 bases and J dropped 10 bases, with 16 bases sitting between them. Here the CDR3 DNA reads TGTGCCAGCATGATCACTTGGGATTTGGAGCTGTTTTTT. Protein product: CASMITWDLELFF.

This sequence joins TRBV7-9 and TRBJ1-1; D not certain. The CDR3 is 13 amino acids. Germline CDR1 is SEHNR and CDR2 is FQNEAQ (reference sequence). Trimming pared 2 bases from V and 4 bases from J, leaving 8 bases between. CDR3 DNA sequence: TGTGCCAGCAGCTTATTAAAGGTCACTGAAGCTTTCTTT. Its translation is CASSLLKVTEAFF.

This CDR3 is CASSLLTGGNTIYF. The CDR3 nucleotides read TGTGCCAGCAGTTTATTGACGGGGGGAAACACCATATATTTT. This sequence joins TRBV28 and TRBJ1-3; unclear D gene. Trimming pared 1 base from V and 4 bases from J, leaving 8 bases between. From germline, CDR1 is MDHEN and CDR2 SYDVKM. CDR3 length: 14 amino acids. The full variable domain, in which reference TRBV28 and TRBJ1-3 provide the parts outside the CDR3, is DVKVTQSSRYLVKRTGEKVFLECVQDMDHENMFWYRQDPGLGLRLIYFSYDVKMKEKGDIPEGYSVSREKKERFSLILESASTNQTSMYLCASSLLTGGNTIYFGEGSWLTVV.

DNA of the CDR3: TGCGCCAGCAGCACGGGGGGCGCAAACTATGGCTACACCTTC. Its protein product is CASSTGGANYGYTF. This rearrangement joins TRBV4-3 to TRBJ1-2, with D maybe TRBD1 (6 bases). With 5 bases removed from V and 2 bases from J, the gap between germline ends came to 12 bases. The germline V gene has CDR1 LGHNA and CDR2 YSLEER. The CDR3 has 14 amino acids.

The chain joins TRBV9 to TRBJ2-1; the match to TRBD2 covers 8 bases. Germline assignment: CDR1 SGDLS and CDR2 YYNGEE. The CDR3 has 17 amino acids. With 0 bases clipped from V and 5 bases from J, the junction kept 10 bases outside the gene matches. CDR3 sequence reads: CASSVATGGGINNEQFF. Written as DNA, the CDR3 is TGTGCCAGCAGCGTAGCTACGGGCGGGGGGATAAACAATGAGCAGTTCTTC.

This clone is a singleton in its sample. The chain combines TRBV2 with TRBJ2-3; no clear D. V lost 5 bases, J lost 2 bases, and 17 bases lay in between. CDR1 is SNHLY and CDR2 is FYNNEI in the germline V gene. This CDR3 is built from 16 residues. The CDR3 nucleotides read TGTGCCAGCAGTCCCGGTGCAGGCGACAACACAGATACGCAGTATTTT. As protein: CASSPGAGDNTDTQYF.

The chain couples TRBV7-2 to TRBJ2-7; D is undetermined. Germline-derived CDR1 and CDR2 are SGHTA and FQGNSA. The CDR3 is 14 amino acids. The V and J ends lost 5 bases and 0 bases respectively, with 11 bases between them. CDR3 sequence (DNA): TGTGCCAGCAGCCATCAGAGAAGCTCCTACGAGCAGTACTTC. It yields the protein CASSHQRSSYEQYF.

The CDR3 loop is CATSRREANYGYTF. CDR3 coding DNA: TGTGCCACCAGCAGACGGGAGGCTAACTATGGCTACACCTTC. The gene calls are TRBV15 and TRBJ1-2; D unresolved. Between the trimmed V and J ends, which lost 2 bases and 0 bases, there was a span of 7 bases. The CDR3 spans 14 residues. The germline V gene has CDR1 LNHNV and CDR2 YYDKDF (reference sequence).

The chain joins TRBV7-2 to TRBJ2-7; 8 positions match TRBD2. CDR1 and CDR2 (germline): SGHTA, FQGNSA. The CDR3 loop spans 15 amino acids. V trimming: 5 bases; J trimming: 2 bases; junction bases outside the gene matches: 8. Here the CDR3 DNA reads TGTGCCAGCAGCCCTATAGCGGGGAGAACCTACGAGCAGTACTTC. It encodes CASSPIAGRTYEQYF.

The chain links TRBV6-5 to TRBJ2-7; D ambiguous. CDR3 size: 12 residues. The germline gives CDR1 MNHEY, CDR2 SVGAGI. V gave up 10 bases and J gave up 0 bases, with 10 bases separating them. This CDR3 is CATQRSSYEQYF. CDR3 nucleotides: TGTGCCACCCAAAGGAGCTCCTACGAGCAGTACTTC.

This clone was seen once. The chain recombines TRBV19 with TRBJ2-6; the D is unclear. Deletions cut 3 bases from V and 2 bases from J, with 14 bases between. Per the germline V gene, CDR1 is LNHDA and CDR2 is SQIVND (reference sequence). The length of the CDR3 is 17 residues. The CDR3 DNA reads TGTGCCAGTAGTATGAACCCGGTGGCGACTGGGGCCAACGTCCTGACTTTC. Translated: CASSMNPVATGANVLTF.

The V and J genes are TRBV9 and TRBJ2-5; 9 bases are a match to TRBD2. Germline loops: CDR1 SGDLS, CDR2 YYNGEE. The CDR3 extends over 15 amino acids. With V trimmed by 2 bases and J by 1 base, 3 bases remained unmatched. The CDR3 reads CASSVAAGGQETQYF. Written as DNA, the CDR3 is TGTGCCAGCAGCGTCGCAGCGGGGGGCCAAGAGACCCAGTACTTC.

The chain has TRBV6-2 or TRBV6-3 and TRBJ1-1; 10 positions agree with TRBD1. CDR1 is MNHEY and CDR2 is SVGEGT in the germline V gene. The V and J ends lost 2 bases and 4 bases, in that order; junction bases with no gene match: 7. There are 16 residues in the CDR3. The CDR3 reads CASSYKDRGPGTEAFF. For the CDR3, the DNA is TGTGCCAGCAGTTACAAAGACAGGGGGCCGGGCACTGAAGCTTTCTTT.

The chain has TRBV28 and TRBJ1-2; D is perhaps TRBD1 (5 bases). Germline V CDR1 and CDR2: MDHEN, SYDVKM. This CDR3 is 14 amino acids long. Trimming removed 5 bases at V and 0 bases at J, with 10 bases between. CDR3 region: CASSGDRANYGYTF. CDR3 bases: TGTGCCAGCAGTGGGGACCGAGCTAACTATGGCTACACCTTC.

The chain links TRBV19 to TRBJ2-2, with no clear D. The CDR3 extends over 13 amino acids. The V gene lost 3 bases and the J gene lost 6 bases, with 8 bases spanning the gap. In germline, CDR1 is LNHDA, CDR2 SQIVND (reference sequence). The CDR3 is CASSISEPGELFF. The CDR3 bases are TGTGCCAGTAGTATCTCGGAGCCCGGGGAGCTGTTTTTT.

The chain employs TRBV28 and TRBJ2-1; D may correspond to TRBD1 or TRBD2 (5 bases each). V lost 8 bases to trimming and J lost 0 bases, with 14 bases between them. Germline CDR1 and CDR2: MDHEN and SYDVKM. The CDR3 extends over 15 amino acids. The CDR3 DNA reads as TGTGCCAGCGCCCCGACAGACTACTCCTACAATGAGCAGTTCTTC. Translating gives CASAPTDYSYNEQFF.

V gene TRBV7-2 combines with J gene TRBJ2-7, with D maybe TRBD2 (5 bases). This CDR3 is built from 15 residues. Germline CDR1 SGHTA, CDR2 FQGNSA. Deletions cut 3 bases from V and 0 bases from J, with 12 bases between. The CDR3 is CASSFQAATSYEQYF. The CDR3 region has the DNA TGTGCCAGCAGCTTCCAAGCGGCCACCTCCTACGAGCAGTACTTC.

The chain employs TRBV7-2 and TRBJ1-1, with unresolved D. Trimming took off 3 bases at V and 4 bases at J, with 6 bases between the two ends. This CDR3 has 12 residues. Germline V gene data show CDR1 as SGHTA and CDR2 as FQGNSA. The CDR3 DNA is TGTGCCAGCAGCTTGGATGGCACTGAAGCTTTCTTT. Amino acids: CASSLDGTEAFF.

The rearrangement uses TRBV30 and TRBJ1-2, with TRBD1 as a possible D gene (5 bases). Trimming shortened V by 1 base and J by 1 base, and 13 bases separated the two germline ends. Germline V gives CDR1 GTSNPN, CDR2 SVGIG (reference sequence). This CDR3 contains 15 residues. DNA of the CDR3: TGTGCCTGGAGTGCAGGGACCTTAGATAACTATGGCTACACCTTC. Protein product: CAWSAGTLDNYGYTF. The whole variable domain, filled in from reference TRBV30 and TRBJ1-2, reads SQTIHQWPATLVQPVGSPLSLECTVEGTSNPNLYWYRQAAGRGLQLLFYSVGIGQISSEVPQNLSASRPQDRQFILSSKKLLLSDSGFYLCAWSAGTLDNYGYTFGSGTRLTVV.